This T cell receptor (beta chain) was obtained from a study of T cell responses to AZD1222 COVID-19 vaccine (dated by TCRdb to the early 2020s). Context from the whole study: TCR sequencing was performed for 230 to 250 trial participants, of whom around 210 were given two doses of AZD1222 and 26 were given two doses of MenACWY control vaccine. Trial participants were enrolled by age into subgroups of 18-55, 56-69 and 70-plus years, and roughly 160, 29 and 62 TCR-sequenced participants, respectively, were included in these subgroups.

This specimen's time point label, interpreted: about 28 days (+/-7) after the second vaccine dose. AZD1222 recipients given second doses at about 4 weeks or at about 12 weeks were pooled, since spike-specific TCR depth and breadth were not found to differ between the two schedules. The vaccinee samples were drawn from two UK trials, COV001 and COV002, one of which was a single-blind randomized controlled phase 2/3 trial testing AZD1222 (ChAdOx1 nCoV-19) in healthy adults. For TCRbeta chain sequencing, PBMC samples were collected from trial participants at day 0 and at day 28 after the second dose. Comment on this clone: The clone's antigen remains unknown. No much larger clonotype is one base removed from it; base qualities were not supplied.

Broader findings and caveats from the paper: Because no day 14 peak-response samples were available, repertoires were characterized only after the peak T cell response. Nearly half of unique spike-specific TCRs reportedly recognized epitopes outside regions mutated in the B.1.351 and B.1.1.7 variants. Most participants were white British and females outnumbered males, and the authors suggested that clonal diversity may have been underestimated. Conclusions about previously exposed vaccinees are limited because only five to seven AZD1222 recipients were SARS-CoV-2 seropositive at baseline. In the small 56-69-year group, the increase in depth fell short of significance, most likely because of low power. CD4 TCRs associated with the vaccine covered the entire spike protein, and the dominant responses were in regions 160-218 and 743-854. After two AZD1222 doses, both the breadth and the depth of spike-specific TCRs were significantly higher than at day 0 and than in MenACWY recipients.

The junction shows trimming of 5 bases on V and 2 bases on J, and the gene matches do not reach 5 bases of it. Measured from the cysteine to the phenylalanine, the CDR3 is 17 residues long. Of all the DNA, just the CDR3 is kept, 51 bases in frame from base 1. The germline V gene (reference sequence) supplies CDR1 LNHDA and CDR2 SQIVND. The CDR3 regions of human TCRbeta chains were analyzed by immunosequencing. The authors' pipeline ran thus. TCRs in the repertoires were compared against a reference library of SARS-CoV-2-specific TCRs that had been generated with the MIRA antigen-specificity platform. Breadth meant the fraction of unique TCRs that were SARS-CoV-2-associated, whereas depth meant the fraction of total T cells that were SARS-CoV-2-associated. Using the MIRA data, every spike-specific TCR was mapped to the spike region that the TCR reacted to and assigned to either a CD4 or a CD8 class. Log10-transformed breadth and depth values were compared by one-way ANOVA with Sidak's multiple comparisons tests. The table comes from immuneACCESS by way of TCRdb, which keeps in-frame sequences with V and J called. Part of the clones is missing from these tables; in studies checked, under half for an unresolved V gene and the rest for unknown reasons. V, J and clone size are those of that table, while D and trimming were read from the DNA. The sample table contains 150,000 or so clones; only one count was recorded for about 89% of them. Of the sample, over 3% falls within the top ten clones.

The rearrangement joined TRBV19 to TRBJ2-2; 13 bases in the middle match TRBD2. This TCR came from an adult who received the AZD1222 COVID-19 vaccine. The starting material was peripheral blood, obtained 28 days after the second AZD1222 dose. The CDR3 protein sequence reads: CASSLRTSGRNTGELFF. The bases are TGTGCCAGTAGTCTTCGGACTAGCGGGAGAAACACCGGGGAGCTGTTTTTT.